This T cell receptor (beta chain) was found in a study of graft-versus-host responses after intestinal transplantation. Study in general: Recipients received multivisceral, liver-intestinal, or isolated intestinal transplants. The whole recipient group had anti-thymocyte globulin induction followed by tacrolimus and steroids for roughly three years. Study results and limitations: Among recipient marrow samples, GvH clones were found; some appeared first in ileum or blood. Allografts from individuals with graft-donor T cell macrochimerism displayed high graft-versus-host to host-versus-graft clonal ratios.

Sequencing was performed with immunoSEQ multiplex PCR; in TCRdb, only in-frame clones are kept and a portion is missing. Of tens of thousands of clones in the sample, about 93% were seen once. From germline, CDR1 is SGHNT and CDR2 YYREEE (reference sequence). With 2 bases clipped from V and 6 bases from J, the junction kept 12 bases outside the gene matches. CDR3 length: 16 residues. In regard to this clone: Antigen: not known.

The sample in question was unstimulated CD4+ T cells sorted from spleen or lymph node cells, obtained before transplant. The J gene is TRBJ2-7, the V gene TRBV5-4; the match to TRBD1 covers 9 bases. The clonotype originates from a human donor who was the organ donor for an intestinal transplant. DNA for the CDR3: TGTGCCAGCAGCTTACCCCCGGGACAGGGTTCGGTCGAGCAGTACTTC. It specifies CASSLPPGQGSVEQYF.